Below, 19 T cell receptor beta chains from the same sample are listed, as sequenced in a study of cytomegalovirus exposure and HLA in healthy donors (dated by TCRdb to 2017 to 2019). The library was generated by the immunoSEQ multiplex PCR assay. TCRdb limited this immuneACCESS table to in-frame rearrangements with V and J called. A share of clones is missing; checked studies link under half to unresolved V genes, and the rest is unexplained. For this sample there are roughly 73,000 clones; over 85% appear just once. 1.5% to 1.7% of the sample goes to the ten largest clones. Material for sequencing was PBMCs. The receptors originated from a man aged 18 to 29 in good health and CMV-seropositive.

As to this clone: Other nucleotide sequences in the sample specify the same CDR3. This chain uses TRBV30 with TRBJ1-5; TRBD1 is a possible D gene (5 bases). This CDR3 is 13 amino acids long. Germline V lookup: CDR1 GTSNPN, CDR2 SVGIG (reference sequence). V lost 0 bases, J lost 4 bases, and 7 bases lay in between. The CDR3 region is CAWSVGANQPQHF. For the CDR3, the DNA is TGTGCCTGGAGTGTAGGGGCGAATCAGCCCCAGCATTTT. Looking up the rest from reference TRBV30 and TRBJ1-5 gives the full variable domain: SQTIHQWPATLVQPVGSPLSLECTVEGTSNPNLYWYRQAAGRGLQLLFYSVGIGQISSEVPQNLSASRPQDRQFILSSKKLLLSDSGFYLCAWSVGANQPQHFGDGTRLSIL.

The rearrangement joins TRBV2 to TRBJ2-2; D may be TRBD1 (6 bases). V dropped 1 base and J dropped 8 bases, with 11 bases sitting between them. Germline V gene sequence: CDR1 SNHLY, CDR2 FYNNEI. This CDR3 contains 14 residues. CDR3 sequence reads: CASSEGGLTGELFF. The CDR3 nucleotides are TGTGCCAGCAGTGAAGGGGGGCTGACGGGGGAGCTGTTTTTT. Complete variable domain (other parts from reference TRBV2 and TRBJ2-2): EPEVTQTPSHQVTQMGQEVILRCVPISNHLYFYWYRQILGQKVEFLVSFYNNEISEKSEIFDDQFSVERPDGSNFTLKIRSTKLEDSAMYFCASSEGGLTGELFFGEGSRLTVL.

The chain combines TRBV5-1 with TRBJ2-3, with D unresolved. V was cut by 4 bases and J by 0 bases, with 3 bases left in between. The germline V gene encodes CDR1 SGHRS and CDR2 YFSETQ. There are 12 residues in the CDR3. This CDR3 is CASSPSTDTQYF. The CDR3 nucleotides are TGCGCCAGCAGCCCAAGCACAGATACGCAGTATTTT.

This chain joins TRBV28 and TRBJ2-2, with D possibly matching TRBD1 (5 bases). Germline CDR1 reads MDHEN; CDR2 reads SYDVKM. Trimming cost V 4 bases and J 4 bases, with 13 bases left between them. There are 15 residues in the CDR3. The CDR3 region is CASSSQGTGTGELFF. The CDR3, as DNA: TGTGCCAGCAGTTCCCAGGGTACGGGCACCGGGGAGCTGTTTTTT.

The CDR3 DNA reads as TGCGCCAGCAGTGGACAGGGAGATTACACCGGGGAGCTGTTTTTT. Translated, it gives CASSGQGDYTGELFF. The V call is TRBV10-2, the J call TRBJ2-2, with 7 positions matching TRBD1. The CDR3 runs to 15 residues. V lost 4 bases and J lost 3; bases outside the gene matches: 5. Germline assignment: CDR1 WSHSY and CDR2 SAAADI.

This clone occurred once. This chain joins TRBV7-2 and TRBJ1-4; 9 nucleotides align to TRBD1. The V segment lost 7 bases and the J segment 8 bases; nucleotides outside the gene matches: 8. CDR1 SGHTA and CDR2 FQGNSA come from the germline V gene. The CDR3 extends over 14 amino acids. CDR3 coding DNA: TGTGCCAGCAAGACCGGGACAGGGCAAGAAAAACTGTTTTTT. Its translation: CASKTGTGQEKLFF.

CDR3 protein: CASSVEQGPSYEQYF. CDR3 DNA sequence: TGTGCCAGCAGCGTAGAACAGGGTCCCTCCTACGAGCAGTACTTC. The chain joins TRBV9 to TRBJ2-7; tentative D call: TRBD1 (6 bases). Germline V gene sequence: CDR1 SGDLS, CDR2 YYNGEE. The CDR3 is 15 amino acids. V lost 0 bases, J lost 0 bases, and 10 bases lay in between.

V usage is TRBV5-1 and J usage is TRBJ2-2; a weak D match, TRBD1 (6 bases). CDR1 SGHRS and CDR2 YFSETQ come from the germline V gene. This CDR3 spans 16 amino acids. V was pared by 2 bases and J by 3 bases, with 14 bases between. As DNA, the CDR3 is TGCGCCAGCAGCTTTGATCTCCCAGGGGACACCGGGGAGCTGTTTTTT. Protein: CASSFDLPGDTGELFF.

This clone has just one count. The CDR3 DNA reads TGCGCCAGCAGCTCCAGCGGGAGTGGCGATGAGCAGTTCTTC. Amino acids: CASSSSGSGDEQFF. The V gene is TRBV5-1, the J gene TRBJ2-1; 8 bases are a match to TRBD2. Germline V gene data show CDR1 as SGHRS and CDR2 as YFSETQ. Trimming took 3 bases from V and 8 from J; bases not matched to a gene: 7. CDR3 size: 14 residues.

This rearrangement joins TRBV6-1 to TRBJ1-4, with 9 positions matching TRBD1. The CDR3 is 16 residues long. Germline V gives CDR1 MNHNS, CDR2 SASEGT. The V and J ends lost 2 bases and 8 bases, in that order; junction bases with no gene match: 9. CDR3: CASSENSGTGREKLFF. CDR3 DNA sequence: TGTGCCAGCAGTGAAAATTCCGGGACAGGGCGGGAAAAACTGTTTTTT.

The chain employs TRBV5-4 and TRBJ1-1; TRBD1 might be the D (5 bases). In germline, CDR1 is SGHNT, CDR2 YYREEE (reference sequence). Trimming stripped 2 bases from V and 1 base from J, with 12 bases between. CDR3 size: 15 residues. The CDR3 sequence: CASSLKSRGNTEAFF. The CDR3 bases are TGTGCCAGCAGCTTAAAAAGTAGGGGGAACACTGAAGCTTTCTTT.

CDR3 nucleotides: TGTGCCAGCAGCTTGGACAGGGTGTACTATGGCTACACCTTC. Amino acids: CASSLDRVYYGYTF. The rearrangement uses TRBV5-4 and TRBJ1-2, with D possibly TRBD1 on 6 matching bases. This CDR3 region has 14 residues. Trimming shortened V by 0 bases and J by 3 bases, and 9 bases separated the two germline ends. Germline assignment: CDR1 SGHNT and CDR2 YYREEE (reference sequence).

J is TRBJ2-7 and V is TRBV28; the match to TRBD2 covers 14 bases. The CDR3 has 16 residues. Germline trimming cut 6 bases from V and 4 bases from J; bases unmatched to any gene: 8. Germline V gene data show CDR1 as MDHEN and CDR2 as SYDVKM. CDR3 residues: CASSLWGTSGSYEQYF. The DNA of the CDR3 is TGTGCCAGCAGCCTATGGGGGACTAGCGGGAGTTACGAGCAGTACTTC.

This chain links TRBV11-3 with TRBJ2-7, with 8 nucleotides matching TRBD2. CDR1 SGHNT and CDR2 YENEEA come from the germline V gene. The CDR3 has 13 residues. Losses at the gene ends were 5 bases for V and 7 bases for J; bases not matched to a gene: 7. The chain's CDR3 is CASSLRPGGEQYF. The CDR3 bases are TGTGCCAGCAGCCTTCGACCGGGGGGGGAGCAGTACTTC.

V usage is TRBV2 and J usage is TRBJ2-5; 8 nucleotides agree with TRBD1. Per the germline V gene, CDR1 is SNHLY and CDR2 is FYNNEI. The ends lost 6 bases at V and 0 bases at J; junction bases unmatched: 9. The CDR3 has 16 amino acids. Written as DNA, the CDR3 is TGTGCCAGCAGGCCGTTGACAGGGGTAAACCAAGAGACCCAGTACTTC. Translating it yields CASRPLTGVNQETQYF. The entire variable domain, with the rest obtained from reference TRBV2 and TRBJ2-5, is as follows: EPEVTQTPSHQVTQMGQEVILRCVPISNHLYFYWYRQILGQKVEFLVSFYNNEISEKSEIFDDQFSVERPDGSNFTLKIRSTKLEDSAMYFCASRPLTGVNQETQYFGPGTRLLVL.

CDR3 loop: CASSYSVGGVDGYTF. For the CDR3, the DNA is TGTGCCAGCAGTTACTCGGTGGGAGGGGTCGACGGCTACACCTTC. This chain joins TRBV6-5 and TRBJ1-2; a weak D match, TRBD1 (5 bases). Germline loops: CDR1 MNHEY, CDR2 SVGAGI. The CDR3 loop spans 15 amino acids. V was pared by 0 bases and J by 8 bases, with 16 bases between.

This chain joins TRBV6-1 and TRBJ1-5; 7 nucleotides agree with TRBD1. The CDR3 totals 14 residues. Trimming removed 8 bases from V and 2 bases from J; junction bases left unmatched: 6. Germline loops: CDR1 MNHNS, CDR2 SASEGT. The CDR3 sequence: CASEGGSGNQPQHF. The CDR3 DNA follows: TGTGCCAGCGAAGGGGGCTCGGGCAATCAGCCCCAGCATTTT.

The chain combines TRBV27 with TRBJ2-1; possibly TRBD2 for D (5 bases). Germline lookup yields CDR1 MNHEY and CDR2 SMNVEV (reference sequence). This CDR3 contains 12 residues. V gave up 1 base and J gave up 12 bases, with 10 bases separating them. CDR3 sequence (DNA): TGTGCCAGCAGTTTATTGGGGAGTGGGCAGTTCTTC. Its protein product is CASSLLGSGQFF.

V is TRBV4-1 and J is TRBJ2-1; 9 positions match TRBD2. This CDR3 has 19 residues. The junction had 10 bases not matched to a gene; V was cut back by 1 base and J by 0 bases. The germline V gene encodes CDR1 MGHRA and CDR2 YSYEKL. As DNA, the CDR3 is TGCGCCAGCAGCCAAGGAAAGCGGGAGGACTCAAGCTCCTACAATGAGCAGTTCTTC. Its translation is CASSQGKREDSSSYNEQFF.